These 28 T cell receptor beta chains originate from one sample sequenced in a study of T cell changes during pregnancy in multiple sclerosis. TCRdb's table, derived via immunoSEQ multiplex PCR, lists solely in-frame clones and lacks some. The data show about 75,000 clones, about 90% seen once. This specimen consisted of CD4+ T cells from peripheral blood mononuclear cells, obtained before pregnancy. The receptors were gathered from a female donor with multiple sclerosis, enrolled in a pregnancy study.

V is TRBV7-2 and J is TRBJ2-7; TRBD1 aligns across 8 bases. Germline CDR1 is SGHTA and CDR2 is FQGNSA. The CDR3 totals 12 residues. The ends lost 6 bases at V and 5 bases at J; junction bases unmatched: 3. The CDR3 reads CASRDRVHEQYF. The CDR3 region has the DNA TGTGCCAGCAGGGACAGGGTCCACGAGCAGTACTTC. The entire variable domain, with the rest obtained from reference TRBV7-2 and TRBJ2-7, is as follows: GAGVSQSPSNKVTEKGKDVELRCDPISGHTALYWYRQSLGQGLEFLIYFQGNSAPDKSGLPSDRFSAERTGGSVSTLTIQRTQQEDSAVYLCASRDRVHEQYFGPGTRLTVT.

The chain is built from TRBV4-3 and TRBJ2-5, with TRBD2 matching over 13 bases. CDR1 is LGHNA, CDR2 YSLEER, per germline. The ends lost 4 bases at V and 5 bases at J; junction bases unmatched: 10. CDR3 size: 17 residues. The CDR3 here is CASSPRLAGGLRETQYF. The CDR3 region has the DNA TGCGCCAGCAGCCCCAGACTAGCGGGGGGCCTCCGGGAGACCCAGTACTTC.

The gene calls are TRBV19 and TRBJ1-2; unclear D gene. This CDR3 region has 16 residues. Trimming removed 0 bases at V and 5 bases at J, with 16 bases between. Germline CDR1 reads LNHDA; CDR2 reads SQIVND (reference sequence). CDR3 nucleotide sequence: TGTGCCAGTAGTATAGATTCGGGTCGGGAGAGTTATGGCTACACCTTC. Residues: CASSIDSGRESYGYTF.

This clone was counted once. V and J are TRBV29-1 and TRBJ2-3, with D tentatively TRBD1 (6 bases). The length of the CDR3 is 14 residues. The ends were cut back, 2 bases at V and 6 bases at J, with 15 bases in the middle. Germline V gives CDR1 SQVTM, CDR2 ANQGSEA. The CDR3 DNA follows: TGCAGCGTTGAAAAAGGAAGGGGGACCGATACGCAGTATTTT. This sequence encodes CSVEKGRGTDTQYF.

The chain uses TRBV19 and TRBJ1-6; the D gene is possibly TRBD1 (6 bases). CDR1 LNHDA and CDR2 SQIVND come from the germline V gene (reference sequence). V lost 6 bases, J lost 0 bases, and 12 bases lay in between. The CDR3 loop spans 16 amino acids. The CDR3 region has the DNA TGTGCCAGTAGGAAACAGGGAATCTCCTATAATTCACCCCTCCACTTT. This gives the protein CASRKQGISYNSPLHF.

The chain combines TRBV6-1 with TRBJ2-7; TRBD1 matches 7 bases. J lost 1 base, V lost 6 bases, and 9 bases had no gene match. In germline, CDR1 is MNHNS, CDR2 SASEGT. The CDR3 extends over 15 amino acids. The CDR3 loop is CASSATGVRSYEQYF. DNA for the CDR3: TGTGCCAGCAGCGCTACAGGGGTCCGGTCCTACGAGCAGTACTTC.

This chain links TRBV29-1 with TRBJ1-1; a possible D gene is TRBD1 (5 bases). The V gene's germline CDR1 is SQVTM and CDR2 ANQGSEA. CDR3 length: 14 amino acids. V was cut by 2 bases and J by 4 bases, with 14 bases left in between. CDR3 residues: CSVEPGGGGTEAFF. The CDR3 region has the DNA TGCAGCGTTGAACCCGGGGGTGGTGGCACTGAAGCTTTCTTT.

This clone was seen a single time. The V gene is TRBV19, the J gene TRBJ2-6; 8 positions match TRBD1. Germline V gene data show CDR1 as LNHDA and CDR2 as SQIVND (reference sequence). The CDR3 has 18 residues. Germline trimming cut 1 base from V and 1 base from J; bases unmatched to any gene: 6. The CDR3 loop reads CASSIGPGGPSGANVLTF. The CDR3 DNA reads as TGTGCCAGTAGTATAGGACCAGGGGGCCCATCTGGGGCCAACGTCCTGACTTTC.

DNA of the CDR3: TGTGCCAGCAGCAAAGAACCGGGTCCCGCGAACACCGGGGAGCTGTTTTTT. Its protein product is CASSKEPGPANTGELFF. The chain has TRBV21-1 and TRBJ2-2; the listed D gene, TRBD2, was not tested against the DNA. TRBV21-1 is deemed a pseudogene. The CDR3 has 17 residues.

About this clone: The same CDR3 arises from other DNA sequences in this sample as well. The V gene is TRBV18, the J gene TRBJ1-1; 9 bases align to TRBD1. Germline trimming cut 1 base from V and 3 bases from J; bases unmatched to any gene: 3. CDR1 is KGHSH and CDR2 is LQKENI in the germline V gene. This CDR3 region has 15 residues. CDR3 DNA sequence: TGTGCCAGCTCACCACGGACAGGGGTCGACACTGAAGCTTTCTTT. It is translated as CASSPRTGVDTEAFF.

The chain recombines TRBV7-9 with TRBJ2-5; D perhaps matches TRBD1 (6 bases). V lost 3 bases to trimming and J lost 2 bases, with 10 bases between them. CDR1 SEHNR and CDR2 FQNEAQ come from the germline V gene (reference sequence). The length of the CDR3 is 14 residues. The CDR3 sequence: CASSFRRGQETQYF. Written as DNA, the CDR3 is TGTGCCAGCAGCTTCCGAAGGGGGCAAGAGACCCAGTACTTC.

The chain combines TRBV5-5 with TRBJ1-5; D not resolved. Germline V CDR1 and CDR2: SGHKS, YYEKEE (reference sequence). Trimming took 0 bases from V and 0 from J, leaving 13 bases between them. The CDR3 contains 17 residues. CDR3 amino acids: CASSLVGSEFSNQPQHF. In DNA, the CDR3 is TGTGCCAGCAGCTTGGTAGGGAGCGAGTTTAGCAATCAGCCCCAGCATTTT.

J is TRBJ1-6 and V is TRBV19; tentatively, D is TRBD1 (6 bases). Per the germline V gene, CDR1 is LNHDA and CDR2 is SQIVND (reference sequence). This CDR3 has 16 amino acids. Trimming pared 4 bases from V and 0 bases from J, leaving 10 bases between. The DNA of the CDR3 is TGTGCCAGTAGTAACAGGGTAACCTCCTATAATTCACCCCTCCACTTT. Residues: CASSNRVTSYNSPLHF.

CDR3 sequence reads: CSGATVYGYTF. The DNA of the CDR3 is TGCAGCGGCGCGACTGTGTATGGCTACACCTTC. The gene calls are TRBV29-1 and TRBJ1-2; D is uncertain. Germline assignment: CDR1 SQVTM and CDR2 ANQGSEA. The length of the CDR3 is 11 residues. V was shortened by 7 bases and J by 5 bases, with 11 bases between the two germline ends.

The rearrangement joins TRBV5-1 to TRBJ2-3, with 9 bases lining up with TRBD2. V lost 0 bases and J lost 2; bases outside the gene matches: 7. CDR3 length: 17 residues. In germline, CDR1 is SGHRS, CDR2 YFSETQ. CDR3 DNA: TGCGCCAGCAGCTTGGCCGGGCTAGCGGGGACCACAGATACGCAGTATTTT. Translation gives CASSLAGLAGTTDTQYF.

This clone was observed a single time. The chain joins TRBV7-3 to TRBJ2-6; TRBD1 matches at 7 bases. J was trimmed by 0 bases and V by 5 bases; bases with no gene match: 10. This CDR3 is built from 18 residues. Germline values: CDR1 SGHTA, CDR2 FQGTGA. The CDR3 region is CASSPGQVFLSGANVLTF. The CDR3 DNA is TGTGCCAGCAGCCCCGGACAGGTCTTCCTCTCTGGGGCCAACGTCCTGACTTTC.

This chain links TRBV5-6 with TRBJ1-3, with a weak D call TRBD1 (5 bases). This CDR3 contains 16 residues. V was pared by 1 base and J by 4 bases, with 15 bases between. CDR1 and CDR2 (germline): SGHDT, YYEEEE. CDR3 nucleotides: TGTGCCAGCAGCTTGATTCCAGGGATCTCCGGAAACACCATATATTTT. This sequence encodes CASSLIPGISGNTIYF.

The chain has TRBV14 and TRBJ2-2; 7 nucleotides line up with TRBD1. The trim removed 4 bases at V and 5 bases at J, leaving 7 bases unmatched. The CDR3 is made up of 15 amino acids. The germline CDR1 and CDR2 sequences are SGHDN and FVKESK. The DNA for the CDR3 is TGTGCCAGCAGCCGGCGACAGGGTTTAACCGGGGAGCTGTTTTTT. This gives the protein CASSRRQGLTGELFF.

The V and J genes are TRBV2 and TRBJ1-2; D possibly corresponds to TRBD1 (5 bases). Trimming pared 5 bases from V and 3 bases from J, leaving 22 bases between. Germline lookup yields CDR1 SNHLY and CDR2 FYNNEI. The CDR3 has 17 residues. As DNA, the CDR3 is TGTGCCAGCAGTTCGCTGGGGGGGGTATGGGACGACTATGGCTACACCTTC. Protein: CASSSLGGVWDDYGYTF.

Here the CDR3 reads CASSSTGFYGYTF. The DNA for the CDR3 is TGTGCCAGCAGCTCAACAGGATTCTATGGCTACACCTTC. The chain carries TRBV5-4 and TRBJ1-2; the D gene is possibly TRBD1 (5 bases). The V end lost 3 bases, the J end lost 4 bases, and 10 bases lay between the germline ends. The germline V gene has CDR1 SGHNT and CDR2 YYREEE (reference sequence). The CDR3 has 13 amino acids.

The chain has TRBV5-4 and TRBJ2-3; TRBD1 matches 11 bases. Germline V lookup: CDR1 SGHNT, CDR2 YYREEE (reference sequence). The V and J ends lost 2 bases and 4 bases, in that order; junction bases with no gene match: 3. This CDR3 spans 15 amino acids. Here the CDR3 reads CASSFRTGGPDTQYF. The CDR3 DNA sequence: TGTGCCAGCAGCTTTAGGACAGGGGGCCCAGATACGCAGTATTTT.

The chain carries TRBV19 and TRBJ1-3; D gene ambiguous. V was clipped by 9 bases and J by 0 bases, with 24 bases between them. The CDR3 runs 18 residues. Germline CDR1 reads LNHDA; CDR2 reads SQIVND (reference sequence). CDR3 sequence reads: CASYGWSRSNASGNTIYF. The CDR3 bases are TGTGCCAGCTATGGGTGGTCCAGGTCGAACGCCTCTGGAAACACCATATATTTT.

The chain carries TRBV11-2 and TRBJ2-7, with 13 bases that match TRBD2. V gave up 2 bases and J gave up 8 bases; unmatched junction bases: 6. Germline loops: CDR1 SGHAT, CDR2 FQNNGV. CDR3 length: 15 residues. CDR3 DNA: TGTGCCAGCAGCTTAAAAAGGACTAGCGGGAGTAAGCAGTACTTC. Encoded protein: CASSLKRTSGSKQYF.

This clone was counted between two and nine times. The V and J genes are TRBV5-1 and TRBJ2-7, with D possibly matching TRBD1 (6 bases). V was trimmed by 1 base and J by 0 bases, leaving 8 bases between them. Germline values: CDR1 SGHRS, CDR2 YFSETQ. There are 14 residues in the CDR3. CDR3 loop: CASSLTGNSYEQYF. CDR3 DNA: TGCGCCAGCAGCTTGACAGGGAACTCCTACGAGCAGTACTTC.

CDR3 protein: CASSRVADSYEQYF. The CDR3, as DNA: TGTGCCAGCAGCCGCGTAGCGGACTCCTACGAGCAGTACTTC. This chain joins TRBV7-2 and TRBJ2-7; TRBD2 might be the D (6 bases). The CDR3 is 14 residues long. V was pared by 5 bases and J by 0 bases, with 11 bases between. CDR1 and CDR2 from the germline V gene are SGHTA and FQGNSA.

This chain connects TRBV7-9 to TRBJ1-1; 8 bases align to TRBD1. Trimming cost V 6 bases and J 11 bases; bases outside gene matches: 11. The CDR3 totals 13 residues. Germline V gives CDR1 SEHNR, CDR2 FQNEAQ (reference sequence). This CDR3 is CASSGTGGSRAFF. CDR3 nucleotide sequence: TGTGCCAGCAGTGGGACAGGAGGGTCGAGGGCTTTCTTT.

The chain couples TRBV9 to TRBJ1-1, with 9 positions matching TRBD1. CDR1 is SGDLS and CDR2 is YYNGEE in the germline V gene. With 7 bases clipped from V and 2 bases from J, the junction kept 9 bases outside the gene matches. The CDR3 is 15 residues long. The CDR3 DNA is TGTGCCAGCGGCGGACCGGGACAGGGTAACACTGAAGCTTTCTTT. This translates into CASGGPGQGNTEAFF.

This clone was seen once. The chain is built from TRBV4-1 and TRBJ2-1; D possibly corresponds to TRBD2 (5 bases). The CDR3 is 15 residues long. V lost 3 bases and J lost 10, with 19 bases in between. Germline V CDR1 and CDR2: MGHRA, YSYEKL. DNA of the CDR3: TGCGCCAGCAGCCACGACCTCGTCGGGGTTCGGGAGCAGTTCTTC. Amino acids: CASSHDLVGVREQFF.